This T cell receptor (beta chain) was identified in a study of T cell responses to AZD1222 COVID-19 vaccine. Study findings and constraints: The sample set comprised mostly white British donors with more females, and clonal diversity was possibly underestimated. Close to half of all spike-specific TCRs reportedly target regions of the variants that are unmutated.

As regards this clone: Its antigen is not identified. Other DNA sequences of this sample code for an identical CDR3.

The V gene lost 0 bases and the J gene lost 4 bases, with 10 bases spanning the gap. From germline, CDR1 is KGHSH and CDR2 LQKENI. This CDR3 region has 15 residues. Some clones are missing from TCRdb's copy, which holds only in-frame ones; the method was immunoSEQ multiplex PCR. The repertoire includes 80,000 to 100,000 clones, 70% to 90% of them detected once, and around 3.5% sits in the top ten. This TCR came from an adult who received the AZD1222 COVID-19 vaccine. V is TRBV18 and J is TRBJ2-1, with a tentative D call TRBD2 (6 bases). Here the sequenced sample was peripheral blood, taken 28 days after the second AZD1222 dose. DNA of the CDR3: TGTGCCAGCTCACCACCGGTTAGCGGATACAATGAGCAGTTCTTC. Its protein is CASSPPVSGYNEQFF.